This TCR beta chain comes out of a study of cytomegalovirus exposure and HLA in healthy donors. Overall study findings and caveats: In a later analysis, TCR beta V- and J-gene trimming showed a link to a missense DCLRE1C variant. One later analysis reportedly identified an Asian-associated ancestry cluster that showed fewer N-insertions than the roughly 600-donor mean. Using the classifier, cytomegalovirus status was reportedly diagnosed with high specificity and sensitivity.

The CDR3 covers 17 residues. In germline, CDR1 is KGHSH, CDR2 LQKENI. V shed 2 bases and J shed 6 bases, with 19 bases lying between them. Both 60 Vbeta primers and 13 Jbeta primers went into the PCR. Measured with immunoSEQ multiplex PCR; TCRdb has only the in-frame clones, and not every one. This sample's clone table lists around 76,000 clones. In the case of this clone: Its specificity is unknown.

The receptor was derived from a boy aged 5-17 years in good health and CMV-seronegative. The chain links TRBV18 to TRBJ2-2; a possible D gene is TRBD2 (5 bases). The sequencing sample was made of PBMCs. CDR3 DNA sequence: TGTGCCAGCTCACCAGGCGAAGCTAGCTTGCTTCCCGGGGAGCTGTTTTTT. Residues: CASSPGEASLLPGELFF. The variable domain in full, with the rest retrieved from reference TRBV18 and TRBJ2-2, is NAGVMQNPRHLVRRRGQEARLRCSPMKGHSHVYWYRQLPEEGLKFMVYLQKENIIDESGMPKERFSAEFPKEGPSILRIQQVVRGDSAAYFCASSPGEASLLPGELFFGEGSRLTVL.